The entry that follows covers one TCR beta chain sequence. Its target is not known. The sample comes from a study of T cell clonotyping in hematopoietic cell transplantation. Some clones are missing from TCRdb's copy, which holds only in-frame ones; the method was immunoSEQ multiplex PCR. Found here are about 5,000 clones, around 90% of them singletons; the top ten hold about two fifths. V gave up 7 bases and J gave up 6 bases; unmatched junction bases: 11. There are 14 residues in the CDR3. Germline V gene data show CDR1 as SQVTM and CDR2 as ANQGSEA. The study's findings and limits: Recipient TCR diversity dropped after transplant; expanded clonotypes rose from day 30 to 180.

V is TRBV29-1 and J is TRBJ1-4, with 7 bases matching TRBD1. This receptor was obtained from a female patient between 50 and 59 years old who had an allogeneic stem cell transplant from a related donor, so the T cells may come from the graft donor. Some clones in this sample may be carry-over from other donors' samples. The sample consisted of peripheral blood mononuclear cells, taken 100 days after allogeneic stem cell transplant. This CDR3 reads CSASRQGSYEKLFF. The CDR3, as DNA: TGCAGCGCCTCTCGACAGGGATCTTATGAAAAACTGTTTTTT.